The 3 T cell receptor beta chains below come from one sample, sequenced in a study of cytomegalovirus exposure and HLA in healthy donors (dated by TCRdb to 2017 to 2019). Library generation was performed with the immunoSEQ multiplex PCR assay. TCRdb provides this immuneACCESS table in a form limited to in-frame rearrangements. Some clones are lacking; in checked studies, under half of them reflect an unresolved V gene, and why the rest are absent is not known. This sample is represented by approximately 260,000 clones; about 86% of them were singletons. Roughly 1% of the sample lies in the top ten. Sequenced: PBMCs. The receptors originated from a woman under 30 in good health and CMV-seronegative.

CDR3 sequence reads: CASTSPGADTQYF. The DNA of the CDR3 is TGTGCCAGTACATCCCCCGGGGCAGATACGCAGTATTTT. J is TRBJ2-3 and V is TRBV19, with a tentative D call TRBD2 (5 bases). Trimming took off 7 bases at V and 4 bases at J, with 12 bases between the two ends. This CDR3 is built from 13 residues. Germline V gives CDR1 LNHDA, CDR2 SQIVND (reference sequence).

The chain recombines TRBV29-1 with TRBJ2-3; 9 bases agree with TRBD1. The junction had 4 bases not matched to a gene; V was cut back by 4 bases and J by 2 bases. This CDR3 has 14 residues. Germline CDR1 is SQVTM and CDR2 is ANQGSEA. The CDR3 sequence: CSVVGTGFTDTQYF. DNA for the CDR3: TGCAGCGTTGTCGGGACAGGGTTCACAGATACGCAGTATTTT.

Here the CDR3 DNA reads TGCAGCGTTCGACAGATTCAAGAGACCCAGTACTTC. Translation: CSVRQIQETQYF. The chain is built from TRBV29-1 and TRBJ2-5; D is perhaps TRBD1 (5 bases). The CDR3 runs 12 residues. Germline-derived CDR1 and CDR2 are SQVTM and ANQGSEA. Trimming shortened V by 5 bases and J by 2 bases, and 9 bases separated the two germline ends.